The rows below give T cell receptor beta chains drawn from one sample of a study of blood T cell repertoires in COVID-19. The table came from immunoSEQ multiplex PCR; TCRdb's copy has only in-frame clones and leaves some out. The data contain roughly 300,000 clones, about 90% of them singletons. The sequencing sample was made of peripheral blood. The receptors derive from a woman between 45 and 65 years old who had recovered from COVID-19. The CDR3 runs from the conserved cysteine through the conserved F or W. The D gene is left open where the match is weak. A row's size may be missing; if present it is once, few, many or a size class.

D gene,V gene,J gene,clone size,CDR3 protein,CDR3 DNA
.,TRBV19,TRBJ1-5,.,CASSIARAGWNQPQHF,TGTGCCAGTAGTATAGCAAGGGCAGGGTGGAATCAGCCCCAGCATTTT
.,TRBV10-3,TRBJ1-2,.,CAISESKSEAFGYTF,TGTGCCATCAGTGAGTCCAAAAGTGAGGCCTTCGGCTACACCTTC
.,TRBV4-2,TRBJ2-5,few,CASSQGRGPETQYF,TGTGCCAGCAGCCAAGGGAGGGGGCCGGAGACCCAGTACTTC
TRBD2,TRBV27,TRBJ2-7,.,CASRYLAGEGNEQYF,TGTGCCAGCAGGTATCTAGCGGGAGAGGGAAACGAGCAGTACTTC
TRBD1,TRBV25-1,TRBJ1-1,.,CASSQGAGSNTEAFF,TGTGCCAGCAGTCAGGGGGCGGGTTCCAACACTGAAGCTTTCTTT
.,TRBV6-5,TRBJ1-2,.,CASSYSYRETYGYTF,TGTGCCAGCAGTTACTCTTACAGGGAGACCTATGGCTACACCTTC
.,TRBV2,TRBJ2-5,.,CASSVGGEGTQYF,TGTGCCAGCAGTGTCGGTGGAGAGGGGACCCAGTACTTC
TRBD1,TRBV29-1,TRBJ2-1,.,CSGGQGRLNEQFF,TGCAGCGGTGGACAGGGGCGGCTTAATGAGCAGTTCTTC
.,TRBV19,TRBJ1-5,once,CASSRDTSLNQPQHF,TGTGCCAGTAGTCGGGACACCAGCCTCAATCAGCCCCAGCATTTT
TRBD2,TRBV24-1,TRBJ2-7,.,CATKGLDGEEQYF,TGTGCCACCAAGGGACTAGACGGGGAGGAGCAGTACTTC
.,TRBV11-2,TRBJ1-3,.,CASSKTGFGNTIYF,TGTGCCAGCAGCAAAACAGGGTTCGGAAACACCATATATTTT
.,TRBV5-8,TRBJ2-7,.,CASSWAPGADYEQYF,TGTGCCAGCAGCTGGGCCCCGGGAGCTGATTACGAGCAGTACTTC
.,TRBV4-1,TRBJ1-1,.,CASSQVSGVREAFF,TGCGCCAGCAGCCAAGTGTCCGGGGTGCGTGAAGCTTTCTTT
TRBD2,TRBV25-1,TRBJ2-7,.,CASSERSSGGPYEQYF,TGTGCCAGCAGTGAACGTTCTAGCGGGGGGCCCTACGAGCAGTACTTC
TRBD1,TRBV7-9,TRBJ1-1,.,CASSTRQGASTEAFF,TGTGCCAGCAGCACCAGGCAGGGGGCGAGCACTGAAGCTTTCTTT
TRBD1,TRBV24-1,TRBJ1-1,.,CATSPGGAGNTEAFF,TGTGCCACCAGCCCAGGGGGCGCAGGGAACACTGAAGCTTTCTTT
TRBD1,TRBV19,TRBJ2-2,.,CASIRTGVDTGELFF,TGTGCCAGTATACGGACAGGGGTGGACACCGGGGAGCTGTTTTTT
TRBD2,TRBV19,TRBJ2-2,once,CASSKYGGGSYTGELFF,TGTGCCAGTAGCAAGTATGGCGGGGGGTCCTACACCGGGGAGCTGTTTTTT
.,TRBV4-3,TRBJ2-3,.,CASSQQAGQGTDTQYF,TGCGCCAGCAGCCAACAGGCGGGTCAGGGCACAGATACGCAGTATTTT
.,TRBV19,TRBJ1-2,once,CASTAGSYGYTF,TGTGCCAGTACGGCGGGTTCCTATGGCTACACCTTC
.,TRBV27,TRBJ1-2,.,CASSFSGSRNYGYTF,TGTGCCAGCAGTTTCTCCGGGAGCCGCAACTATGGCTACACCTTC
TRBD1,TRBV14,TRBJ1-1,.,CASSPRTGSGAFF,TGTGCCAGCAGCCCCCGGACAGGGTCAGGAGCTTTCTTT
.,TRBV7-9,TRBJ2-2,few,CASSPGSGGDLLSTGELFF,TGTGCCAGCAGCCCAGGGAGTGGCGGGGACCTGCTTAGCACCGGGGAGCTGTTTTTT
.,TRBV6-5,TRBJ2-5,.,CASSYVFRQGGETQYF,TGTGCCAGCAGTTACGTATTTAGACAGGGAGGAGAGACCCAGTACTTC
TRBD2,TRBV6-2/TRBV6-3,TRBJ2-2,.,CASSYLAGNTGELFF,TGTGCCAGCAGCTATTTAGCGGGCAACACCGGGGAGCTGTTTTTT
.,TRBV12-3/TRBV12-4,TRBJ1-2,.,CASSFIASGGYTF,TGTGCCAGCAGTTTTATTGCATCAGGCGGCTACACCTTC
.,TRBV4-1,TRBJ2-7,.,CASSQEVSSIYEQYF,TGCGCCAGCAGCCAAGAGGTTAGCTCTATCTACGAGCAGTACTTC
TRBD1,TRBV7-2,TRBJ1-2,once,CASSSLGGQVYGYTF,TGTGCCAGCAGCTCGTTAGGAGGACAGGTGTATGGCTACACCTTC
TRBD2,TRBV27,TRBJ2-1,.,CASSLGASISGRMWNEQFF,TGTGCCAGCAGTTTAGGGGCGTCGATAAGCGGGAGGATGTGGAATGAGCAGTTCTTC
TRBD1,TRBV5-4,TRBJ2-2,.,CASSLGQGAHTGELFF,TGTGCCAGCAGCTTGGGACAGGGGGCTCACACCGGGGAGCTGTTTTTT
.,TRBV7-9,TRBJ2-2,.,CASSLALGNTGELFF,TGTGCCAGCAGCTTAGCTCTAGGGAACACCGGGGAGCTGTTTTTT